This TCR beta chain comes out of a study of blood T cell repertoires in COVID-19. Whole-study context: Both acute and convalescent COVID-19 samples were obtained from the United States, Italy and Spain.

Germline CDR1 SNHLY, CDR2 FYNNEI. Trimming took 4 bases from V and 2 from J, leaving 18 bases between them. The CDR3 has 17 amino acids. Assay: immunoSEQ multiplex PCR; the TCRdb copy retains only in-frame clones and omits some. The table has about 120,000 clones, 85% to 90% seen once; the top ten hold approximately 27%. The sequence was obtained from a man between 70 and 80 years old with active or convalescent COVID-19. Specimen: peripheral blood. The chain carries TRBV2 and TRBJ2-1; D perhaps matches TRBD1 (6 bases). The CDR3 coding sequence is TGTGCCAGCAGTGGCGATCCGGACAGCCTCCCCTACAATGAGCAGTTCTTC. Encoded protein: CASSGDPDSLPYNEQFF.